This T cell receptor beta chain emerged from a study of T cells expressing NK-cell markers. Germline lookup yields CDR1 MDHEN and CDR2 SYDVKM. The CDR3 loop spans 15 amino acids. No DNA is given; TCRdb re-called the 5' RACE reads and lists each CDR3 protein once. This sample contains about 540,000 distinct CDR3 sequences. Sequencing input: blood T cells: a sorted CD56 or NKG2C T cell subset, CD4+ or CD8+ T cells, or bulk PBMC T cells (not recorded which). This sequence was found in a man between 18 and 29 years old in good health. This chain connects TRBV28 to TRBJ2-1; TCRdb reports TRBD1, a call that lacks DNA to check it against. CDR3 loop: CASSYVQGGYNEQFF.